Following are 27 T cell receptor beta chains from one sample sequenced in a study of blood T cell repertoires in COVID-19. Generated by immunoSEQ multiplex PCR, the TCRdb table keeps only in-frame clones and is missing some. The sample has around 120,000 clones; around 79% are singletons. Input material: peripheral blood. These receptor sequences come from a man between 65 and 85 years old with acute or convalescent COVID-19.

A few counts support this clone. The gene calls are TRBV3-1 (or the pseudogene TRBV3-2) and TRBJ1-1, with unresolved D. V lost 0 bases, J lost 10 bases, and 15 bases lay in between. Germline CDR1 LGHDT, CDR2 YNNKEL (reference sequence). This CDR3 is built from 14 residues. CDR3 bases: TGTGCCAGCAGCCAAGATCCAGCAGGCTTTCCAGCTTTCTTT. Its protein product is CASSQDPAGFPAFF.

V and J are TRBV4-2 and TRBJ1-2, with D hard to call. CDR1 is LGHNA and CDR2 is YNFKEQ in the germline V gene. The V gene lost 0 bases and the J gene lost 7 bases, with 18 bases spanning the gap. CDR3 length: 16 residues. CDR3 sequence: CASSQDSGEILGGYTF. CDR3 in DNA: TGTGCCAGCAGCCAAGATTCGGGAGAGATCTTAGGTGGCTACACCTTC.

J is TRBJ1-5 and V is TRBV18; 9 bases line up with TRBD1. The germline V gene encodes CDR1 KGHSH and CDR2 LQKENI. This CDR3 is built from 14 residues. Losses at the gene ends were 6 bases for V and 5 bases for J; bases not matched to a gene: 5. CDR3 bases: TGTGCCAGCTCCCGGGACAGGGCGTATCAGCCCCAGCATTTT. The encoded protein is CASSRDRAYQPQHF.

This clone was counted a few times. The V call is TRBV12-3 or TRBV12-4, the J call TRBJ2-2; the D gene is possibly TRBD1 (5 bases). The CDR3 sequence is 13 residues long. V was pared by 2 bases and J by 4 bases, with 5 bases between. The CDR3 region has the DNA TGTGCCAGCAGTTTAACAGGCACCGGGGAGCTGTTTTTT. Translated: CASSLTGTGELFF.

V and J are TRBV11-3 and TRBJ1-2; possible D gene TRBD1, 6 bases. The CDR3 spans 15 residues. The germline V gene encodes CDR1 SGHNT and CDR2 YENEEA. The V end was cut by 1 base, the J end by 4 bases, with 13 bases between. CDR3 nucleotides: TGTGCCAGCAGCTTAGCTACAGGGAGCGCCTATGGCTACACCTTC. Its translation is CASSLATGSAYGYTF.

The chain uses TRBV27 and TRBJ2-7; 11 nucleotides match TRBD1. The V segment lost 9 bases and the J segment 3 bases; nucleotides outside the gene matches: 1. The CDR3 sequence is 12 residues long. Germline V gene lookup returns CDR1 MNHEY and CDR2 SMNVEV (reference sequence). The CDR3 bases are TGTGCCAGTGGGACAGGGGGCTACGAGCAGTACTTC. It is translated as CASGTGGYEQYF.

This clone was seen only a few times. V and J are TRBV27 and TRBJ1-2; perhaps TRBD1 as D (6 bases). The CDR3 is 16 residues long. Trimming took off 3 bases at V and 5 bases at J, with 19 bases between the two ends. CDR1 and CDR2 from the germline V gene are MNHEY and SMNVEV (reference sequence). Here the CDR3 DNA reads TGTGCCAGCAGTTTTTCCCTTCGCTCAGGGGCGTATGGCTACACCTTC. It is translated as CASSFSLRSGAYGYTF.

CDR3 nucleotide sequence: TGCAGCGTTGCGAACAGGGGGCAGGAGACCCAGTACTTC. It is translated as CSVANRGQETQYF. The chain links TRBV29-1 to TRBJ2-5; 9 bases are a match to TRBD1. J lost 5 bases, V lost 4 bases, and 5 bases had no gene match. Looked up from germline, CDR1 is SQVTM and CDR2 is ANQGSEA. This CDR3 contains 13 residues.

The J gene is TRBJ2-7, the V gene TRBV10-3; TRBD2 agrees at 11 bases. Germline V CDR1 and CDR2: ENHRY, SYGVKD. The CDR3 has 14 residues. J was trimmed by 2 bases and V by 4 bases; bases with no gene match: 1. CDR3 in DNA: TGTGCCATCAGTGGGGGACTAGCGGCCTACGAGCAGTACTTC. This gives the protein CAISGGLAAYEQYF.

The chain carries TRBV13 and TRBJ2-3; possible D gene TRBD1, 6 bases. This CDR3 is 14 amino acids long. Germline loops: CDR1 PRHDT, CDR2 FYEKMQ (reference sequence). Trimming stripped 5 bases from V and 6 bases from J, with 15 bases between. The CDR3 spells CASSHSARGDTQYF. Here the CDR3 DNA reads TGTGCCAGCAGCCATAGTGCAAGGGGGGATACGCAGTATTTT.

The chain employs TRBV6-6 and TRBJ1-2; D gene ambiguous. The CDR3 totals 11 residues. Germline loops: CDR1 MNHNY, CDR2 SVGAGI (reference sequence). Trimming shortened V by 7 bases and J by 4 bases, and 7 bases separated the two germline ends. For the CDR3, the DNA is TGTGCCAGCATGTATAGCTATGGCTACACCTTC. Its protein is CASMYSYGYTF.

V gene TRBV28 combines with J gene TRBJ1-2; no firm D call. Looked up from germline, CDR1 is MDHEN and CDR2 is SYDVKM. The CDR3 consists of 15 residues. V gave up 4 bases and J gave up 3 bases, with 15 bases separating them. CDR3: CASSSLSGKHYGYTF. The CDR3 coding sequence is TGTGCCAGCAGTTCCCTGTCGGGGAAACACTATGGCTACACCTTC.

This chain joins TRBV9 and TRBJ2-7, with 7 positions matching TRBD1. Germline CDR1 and CDR2: SGDLS and YYNGEE. The trim removed 0 bases at V and 0 bases at J, leaving 0 bases unmatched. The CDR3 length is 14 residues. CDR3 nucleotide sequence: TGTGCCAGCAGCGTAGGGGACAGCTCCTACGAGCAGTACTTC. It codes for CASSVGDSSYEQYF.

This clone was found a few times. The chain employs TRBV30 and TRBJ2-1; 8 nucleotides align to TRBD2. Germline V CDR1 and CDR2: GTSNPN, SVGIG (reference sequence). With V trimmed by 3 bases and J by 8 bases, 12 bases remained unmatched. There are 15 residues in the CDR3. The CDR3 DNA is TGTGCCTGGAGACCCGGACTCCTCGGGGGGGATGAGCAGTTCTTC. Translated, it gives CAWRPGLLGGDEQFF.

The table lists this clone with a few counts. The chain uses TRBV7-9 and TRBJ2-1; 12 bases match TRBD1. Germline CDR1 is SEHNR and CDR2 is FQNEAQ (reference sequence). The V segment lost 5 bases and the J segment 10 bases; nucleotides outside the gene matches: 6. The CDR3 runs 14 residues. CDR3 loop: CASSPGTGGREQFF. In DNA, the CDR3 is TGTGCCAGCAGCCCCGGGACAGGGGGCAGAGAGCAGTTCTTC.

The rearrangement joins TRBV6-5 to TRBJ2-7; D remains ambiguous. Germline values: CDR1 MNHEY, CDR2 SVGAGI. V lost 4 bases, J lost 0 bases, and 10 bases lay in between. The CDR3 consists of 14 residues. CDR3 loop: CASSWSSSSYEQYF. CDR3 coding DNA: TGTGCCAGCAGTTGGTCGAGTAGCTCCTACGAGCAGTACTTC.

The chain uses TRBV5-4 and TRBJ2-6; a possible D gene is TRBD1 (5 bases). The CDR3 is made up of 15 amino acids. The germline V gene has CDR1 SGHNT and CDR2 YYREEE (reference sequence). V lost 4 bases and J 1 base, leaving 9 bases between the germline ends. This CDR3 reads CASSQGWSGANVLTF. CDR3 nucleotides: TGTGCCAGCAGCCAGGGCTGGTCTGGGGCCAACGTCCTGACTTTC.

The V gene is TRBV27, the J gene TRBJ1-6; D is unclear. Trimming shortened V by 6 bases and J by 9 bases, and 12 bases separated the two germline ends. The CDR3 is 13 residues long. The V gene's germline CDR1 is MNHEY and CDR2 SMNVEV (reference sequence). In nucleotides, the CDR3 is TGTGCCAGCAGCCCCCTATCGCTTTCACCCCTCCACTTT. Amino acid sequence: CASSPLSLSPLHF.

The V and J genes are TRBV7-2 and TRBJ2-1; TRBD2 aligns across 12 bases. The CDR3 is made up of 15 amino acids. Germline V gene sequence: CDR1 SGHTA, CDR2 FQGNSA. V lost 5 bases to trimming and J lost 8 bases; unmatched junction nucleotides: 7. The CDR3 spells CASSRTSGGTDEQFF. In nucleotides, the CDR3 is TGTGCCAGCAGCAGAACTAGCGGGGGGACCGATGAGCAGTTCTTC.

The chain is built from TRBV29-1 and TRBJ1-1; TRBD1 might be the D (6 bases). V was shortened by 6 bases and J by 1 base, with 18 bases between the two germline ends. Germline CDR1 SQVTM, CDR2 ANQGSEA. The CDR3 has 15 amino acids. Here the CDR3 reads CSVLPRTDRNTEAFF. The CDR3 DNA is TGCAGCGTCCTCCCTCGGACAGACCGGAACACTGAAGCTTTCTTT.

The chain recombines TRBV19 with TRBJ1-5; tentative D call: TRBD1 (6 bases). The CDR3 runs 16 residues. Germline V gene sequence: CDR1 LNHDA, CDR2 SQIVND (reference sequence). The V gene lost 5 bases and the J gene lost 0 bases, with 14 bases spanning the gap. The DNA for the CDR3 is TGTGCCAGTAGTGGGGGAGGGGGGTATAGCAATCAGCCCCAGCATTTT. It encodes CASSGGGGYSNQPQHF.

The sample holds a few counts of this clone. This rearrangement joins TRBV4-1 to TRBJ1-2; D gene unclear. CDR1 is MGHRA and CDR2 is YSYEKL in the germline V gene. The V gene lost 1 base and the J gene lost 5 bases, with 5 bases spanning the gap. This CDR3 has 12 residues. CDR3 DNA sequence: TGCGCCAGCAGCCAAGCCAGATATGGCTACACCTTC. The encoded protein is CASSQARYGYTF.

The rearrangement uses TRBV6-5 and TRBJ1-2; the D gene is possibly TRBD1 (6 bases). The CDR3 sequence is 15 residues long. CDR1 and CDR2 from the germline V gene are MNHEY and SVGAGI. V was cut by 6 bases and J by 1 base, with 15 bases left in between. The CDR3: CASRRRTDINYGYTF. In DNA form, the CDR3 reads TGTGCCAGCAGAAGAAGGACAGACATTAACTATGGCTACACCTTC.

The chain has TRBV4-3 and TRBJ2-7, with 7 bases that match TRBD1. The trim removed 4 bases at V and 2 bases at J, leaving 8 bases unmatched. The CDR3 loop spans 15 amino acids. Germline CDR1 is LGHNA and CDR2 is YSLEER. CDR3 region: CASSLHRGSTYEQYF. The CDR3 coding sequence is TGCGCCAGCAGCCTTCACAGGGGCAGCACCTACGAGCAGTACTTC.

This clone was counted a single time. The CDR3 bases are TGCGCCAGCAGCCAAGAAGAACGGGGGAATTCACCCCTCCACTTT. Protein sequence: CASSQEERGNSPLHF. The chain links TRBV4-3 to TRBJ1-6, with D perhaps matching TRBD1 (5 bases). Deletions cut 0 bases from V and 7 bases from J, with 10 bases between. Germline lookup yields CDR1 LGHNA and CDR2 YSLEER. There are 15 residues in the CDR3.

This rearrangement joins TRBV9 to TRBJ1-2; D may be TRBD1 (5 bases). This CDR3 comprises 16 residues. In germline, CDR1 is SGDLS, CDR2 YYNGEE. The germline V and J ends were trimmed by 0 bases and 7 bases, with 19 bases remaining between them. CDR3 region: CASSVAPGHRRAGYTF. The DNA of the CDR3 is TGTGCCAGCAGCGTAGCTCCCGGACACCGTCGGGCTGGCTACACCTTC.

This chain joins TRBV5-1 and TRBJ1-1, with D maybe TRBD1 (6 bases). The CDR3 is 15 residues long. Per the germline V gene, CDR1 is SGHRS and CDR2 is YFSETQ. Deletions cut 7 bases from V and 2 bases from J, with 18 bases between. In DNA form, the CDR3 reads TGCGCCAGCTCCTATATCGGGACACTCAACACTGAAGCTTTCTTT. It is translated as CASSYIGTLNTEAFF. Variable domain in full (rest from reference TRBV5-1 and TRBJ1-1): KAGVTQTPRYLIKTRGQQVTLSCSPISGHRSVSWYQQTPGQGLQFLFEYFSETQRNKGNFPGRFSGRQFSNSRSEMNVSTLELGDSALYLCASSYIGTLNTEAFFGQGTRLTVV.